The rows below give T cell receptor beta chains drawn from one sample of a study of graft-versus-host responses after intestinal transplantation. Their cognate antigens are unknown. Profiling relied on immunoSEQ multiplex PCR, and the TCRdb table lists in-frame clones only, not all of them. The table has 84,000 or so clones, over 85% seen once. The material was unstimulated CD4+ T cells sorted from spleen or lymph node cells, obtained before intestinal transplant. These receptors all stem from a human donor who received an intestinal transplant. The CDR3 runs from the conserved cysteine through the conserved F or W. D genes are given only for firm matches. Clone size appears in some rows only: once, few, many, or a class for an expanded clone.

TRBV9	.	TRBJ2-5	.	CASSPDKGLQETQYF	TGTGCCAGCAGCCCGGACAAGGGTTTGCAAGAGACCCAGTACTTC
TRBV6-5	.	TRBJ1-5	.	CASSYMSPTTGQPQHF	TGTGCCAGCAGTTATATGTCACCTACCACGGGTCAGCCCCAGCATTTT
TRBV5-1	.	TRBJ1-1	.	CASSLQGVGVNTEAFF	TGCGCCAGCAGCTTACAGGGAGTGGGAGTGAACACTGAAGCTTTCTTT
TRBV5-4	.	TRBJ2-3	.	CASSLEGGSNTDTQYF	TGTGCCAGCAGCTTGGAAGGGGGGTCTAACACAGATACGCAGTATTTT
TRBV14	.	TRBJ2-7	.	CASSQKRQAAEQYF	TGTGCCAGCAGCCAAAAAAGACAGGCGGCCGAGCAGTACTTC
TRBV7-9	.	TRBJ2-7	.	CASTVVGSSYEQYF	TGTGCCAGCACCGTCGTGGGGTCCTCCTACGAGCAGTACTTC
TRBV28	.	TRBJ2-1	.	CASSLWDNAYNEQFF	TGTGCCAGCAGTTTATGGGACAATGCCTACAATGAGCAGTTCTTC
TRBV29-1	.	TRBJ2-3	.	CSVGVTDTQYF	TGCAGCGTTGGGGTCACAGATACGCAGTATTTT
TRBV11-2	TRBD2	TRBJ2-1	.	CASSPASGRARLYNEQFF	TGTGCCAGCAGCCCGGCCAGCGGGAGGGCGAGGCTCTACAATGAGCAGTTCTTC
TRBV7-8	.	TRBJ1-1	.	CASSPSRGIDTEAFF	TGTGCCAGCAGCCCCAGTAGGGGAATCGACACTGAAGCTTTCTTT
TRBV6-5	TRBD1	TRBJ2-7	.	CASSYSATGQGYEQYF	TGTGCCAGCAGTTACTCGGCCACGGGACAGGGGTACGAGCAGTACTTC
TRBV29-1	TRBD1	TRBJ2-7	.	CSVEGGPGQGTYEQYF	TGCAGCGTTGAAGGGGGCCCGGGACAGGGTACCTACGAGCAGTACTTC
TRBV19	.	TRBJ2-3	few	CASSSPADTQYF	TGTGCCAGTAGTTCGCCCGCAGATACGCAGTATTTT
TRBV9	.	TRBJ2-2	.	CASSVAAHWNTGELFF	TGTGCCAGCAGCGTAGCGGCCCACTGGAACACCGGGGAGCTGTTTTTT
TRBV19	TRBD2	TRBJ2-7	.	CASSIRWTSGSYEQYF	TGTGCCAGTAGTATAAGGTGGACTAGCGGGAGCTACGAGCAGTACTTC
TRBV2	.	TRBJ2-5	once	CASTLIHGAVETQYF	TGTGCCAGCACACTGATACACGGGGCGGTTGAGACCCAGTACTTC
TRBV19	.	TRBJ1-1	.	CASSIGYRNTEAFF	TGTGCCAGTAGTATAGGGTACAGGAACACTGAAGCTTTCTTT
TRBV6-1	TRBD1	TRBJ1-1	.	CASSGDRDTEAFF	TGTGCCAGCAGTGGAGACAGGGACACTGAAGCTTTCTTT
TRBV5-1	.	TRBJ2-1	.	CASSLRWASEQFF	TGCGCCAGCAGCTTGCGATGGGCTAGTGAGCAGTTCTTC
TRBV9	TRBD2	TRBJ2-1	.	CASSVFSGRNNEQFF	TGTGCCAGCAGCGTATTCAGCGGGAGGAACAATGAGCAGTTCTTC
TRBV2	.	TRBJ2-4	.	CASSGERGFGKNIQYF	TGTGCCAGCAGTGGGGAGCGAGGGTTTGGCAAAAACATTCAGTACTTC
TRBV7-9	TRBD2	TRBJ2-3	.	CASTLAGYSTDTQYF	TGTGCCAGCACCCTAGCGGGGTACAGCACAGATACGCAGTATTTT
TRBV10-3	TRBD2	TRBJ2-5	.	CASAGRELETQYF	TGTGCCTCGGCCGGGCGGGAGCTCGAGACCCAGTACTTC
TRBV18	.	TRBJ1-2	.	CASSPGQSFGNGYTF	.
TRBV4-2	TRBD1	TRBJ2-3	once	CASSGGQVADTQYF	TGTGCCAGCAGCGGAGGACAGGTGGCTGATACGCAGTATTTT
TRBV28	.	TRBJ1-2	.	CASSFAVYGYTF	TGTGCCAGCAGTTTTGCGGTCTATGGCTACACCTTC
TRBV11-3	.	TRBJ2-3	.	CASGTRLGNTQYF	TGTGCCAGCGGGACGAGGTTGGGAAATACGCAGTATTTT
TRBV6-5	.	TRBJ1-1	.	CASSYETGREAFF	TGTGCCAGCAGTTATGAGACAGGCCGTGAAGCTTTCTTT
TRBV2	TRBD1	TRBJ2-1	once	CASSEALRRGRGNEQFF	TGTGCCAGCAGTGAAGCGCTTCGTAGGGGGCGCGGGAATGAGCAGTTCTTC
TRBV28	TRBD1	TRBJ1-1	.	CASSSYGQGGPEAFF	TGTGCCAGCAGTTCATACGGACAGGGGGGTCCTGAAGCTTTCTTT
TRBV28	TRBD2	TRBJ2-1	few	CASSLTSGYNEQFF	TGTGCCAGCAGTTTGACTAGCGGATACAATGAGCAGTTCTTC
TRBV23-1	.	TRBJ2-5	.	CASSSRQGGETQYF	TGCGCCAGCAGTTCGAGACAGGGAGGCGAGACCCAGTACTTC
TRBV7-9	TRBD2	TRBJ2-1	.	CASSFRTSGSYEQFF	TGTGCCAGCAGCTTTCGGACTAGCGGGAGCTATGAGCAGTTCTTC
TRBV28	.	TRBJ2-7	.	CASSLISYEQYF	TGTGCCAGCAGTCTAATTTCCTACGAGCAGTACTTC
TRBV30	.	TRBJ2-2	few	CAWSDRVGGELFF	TGTGCCTGGAGTGACAGGGTCGGCGGGGAGCTGTTTTTT
TRBV28	TRBD1	TRBJ2-1	few	CASSSRQGNFGNEQFF	TGTGCCAGCAGTTCCCGACAGGGCAATTTTGGCAATGAGCAGTTCTTC
TRBV5-6	TRBD1	TRBJ1-2	.	CASSLGQGGVRGYTF	TGTGCCAGCAGCCTGGGACAGGGAGGGGTTCGAGGCTACACCTTC
TRBV19	.	TRBJ2-7	.	CASSIRRGANYEQYF	TGTGCCAGTAGTATTCGCAGGGGCGCTAATTACGAGCAGTACTTC
TRBV5-1	.	TRBJ2-3	.	CASSFTDTQYF	TGCGCCAGCAGCTTCACAGATACGCAGTATTTT
TRBV7-8	.	TRBJ1-4	.	CASSPMGANEKLFF	TGTGCCAGCAGCCCTATGGGAGCTAATGAAAAACTGTTTTTT
TRBV9	.	TRBJ2-3	.	CASSVATSGRTDTQYF	TGTGCCAGCAGCGTAGCCACAAGCGGGCGGACAGATACGCAGTATTTT
TRBV19	TRBD2	TRBJ2-1	.	CASSTRTSRFF	TGTGCCAGTAGTACGAGGACTAGTCGGTTCTTC
TRBV11-2	.	TRBJ1-2	.	CASSLGASTDGYTF	TGTGCCAGCAGCTTAGGCGCGTCTACCGACGGCTACACCTTC
TRBV6-4	TRBD1	TRBJ1-5	.	CASSDSTGMGQPQHF	TGTGCCAGCAGTGACTCGACAGGGATGGGACAGCCCCAGCATTTT
TRBV5-1	.	TRBJ1-2	.	CASSMDGQPGGYTF	TGCGCCAGCAGCATGGACGGCCAACCGGGTGGCTACACCTTC
TRBV7-2	.	TRBJ1-6	.	CASSPGVGSPLHF	TGTGCCAGCAGCCCAGGGGTTGGATCACCCCTCCACTTT
TRBV28	.	TRBJ2-7	once	CASKRSSYEQYF	TGTGCCAGCAAGAGGAGCTCCTACGAGCAGTACTTC
TRBV7-9	TRBD2	TRBJ2-7	.	CASSHYIQTSGTYEQYF	TGTGCCAGCAGCCATTATATTCAGACTAGCGGGACCTACGAGCAGTACTTC
TRBV2	.	TRBJ1-1	.	CASSEFYHSIGKDNTEAFF	TGTGCCAGCAGTGAATTTTATCACAGTATCGGCAAGGACAACACTGAAGCTTTCTTT
TRBV27	.	TRBJ1-2	.	CASSLSGGRANYGYTF	TGTGCCAGCAGTTTATCGGGGGGACGAGCTAACTATGGCTACACCTTC
TRBV6-5	TRBD1	TRBJ1-2	few	CASSYVPGGSYGYTF	TGTGCCAGCAGTTACGTTCCAGGGGGAAGCTATGGCTACACCTTC
TRBV14	.	TRBJ2-5	.	CASRGNSRETQYF	TGTGCCAGCAGGGGTAACTCGAGAGAGACCCAGTACTTC